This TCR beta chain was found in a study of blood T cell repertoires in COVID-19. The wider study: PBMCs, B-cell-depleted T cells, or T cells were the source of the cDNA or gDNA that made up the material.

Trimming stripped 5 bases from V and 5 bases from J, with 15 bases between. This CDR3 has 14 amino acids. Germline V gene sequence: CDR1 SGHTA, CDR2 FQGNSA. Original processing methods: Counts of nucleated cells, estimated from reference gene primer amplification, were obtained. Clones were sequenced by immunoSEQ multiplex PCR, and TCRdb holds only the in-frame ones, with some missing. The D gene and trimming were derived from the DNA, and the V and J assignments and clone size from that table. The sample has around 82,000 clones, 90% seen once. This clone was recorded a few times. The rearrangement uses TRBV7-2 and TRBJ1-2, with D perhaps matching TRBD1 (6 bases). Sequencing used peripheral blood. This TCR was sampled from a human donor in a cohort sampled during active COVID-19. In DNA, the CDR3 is TGTGCCAGCAGCGAGAGGACAGTGGGGTATGGCTACACCTTC. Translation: CASSERTVGYGYTF.